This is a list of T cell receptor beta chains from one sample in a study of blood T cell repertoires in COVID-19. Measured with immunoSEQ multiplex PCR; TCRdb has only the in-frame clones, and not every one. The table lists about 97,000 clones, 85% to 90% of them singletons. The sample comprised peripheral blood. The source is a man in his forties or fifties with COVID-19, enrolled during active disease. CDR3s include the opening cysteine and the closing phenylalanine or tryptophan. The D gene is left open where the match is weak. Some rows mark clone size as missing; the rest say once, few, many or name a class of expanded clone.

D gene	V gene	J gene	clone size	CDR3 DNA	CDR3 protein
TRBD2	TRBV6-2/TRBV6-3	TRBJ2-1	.	TGTGCCAGCAGTTACCTCTCGCGGGGGGTTTCTGCCGCCGAGCAGTTCTTC	CASSYLSRGVSAAEQFF
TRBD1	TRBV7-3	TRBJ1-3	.	TGTGCCAGCAGCACTTCCGGGACAGTGGGGGACACCATATATTTT	CASSTSGTVGDTIYF
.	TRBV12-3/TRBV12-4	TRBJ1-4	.	TGTGCCAGTCGGACAACAACTAATGAAAAACTGTTTTTT	CASRTTTNEKLFF
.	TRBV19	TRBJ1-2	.	TGTGCCAGTAGCCGGGAGGGGGGCTACTATGGCTACACCTTC	CASSREGGYYGYTF
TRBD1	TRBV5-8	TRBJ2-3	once	TGTGCCAGCACCCTCGGGGACAGGGCCCTCACAGATACGCAGTATTTT	CASTLGDRALTDTQYF
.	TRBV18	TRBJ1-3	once	TGTGCCAGCTCACCCATGTCCCGGGAACACTCTGGAAACACCATATATTTT	CASSPMSREHSGNTIYF
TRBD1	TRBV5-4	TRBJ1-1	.	TGTGCCAGCAGCCATACAGGGGTCGTCACTGAAGCTTTCTTT	CASSHTGVVTEAFF
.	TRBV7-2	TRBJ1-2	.	TGTGCCAGCAGCGGGGGAGGACTCGGGAATGGCTACACCTTC	CASSGGGLGNGYTF
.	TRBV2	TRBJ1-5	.	TGTGCCAGCGGCCTTGGGGGGGATAGCAATCAGCCCCAGCATTTT	CASGLGGDSNQPQHF
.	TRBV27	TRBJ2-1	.	TGTGCCAGCAGCAACCACCCAGGCTACAATGAGCAGTTCTTC	CASSNHPGYNEQFF
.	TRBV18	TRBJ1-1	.	TGTGCCAGCTCACCACCGATGGGGCAGAACACTGAAGCTTTCTTT	CASSPPMGQNTEAFF
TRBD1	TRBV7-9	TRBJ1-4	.	TGTGCCAGCAGCCCGTGGACAGGGGGCGATGAAAAACTGTTTTTT	CASSPWTGGDEKLFF
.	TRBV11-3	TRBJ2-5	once	TGTGCCAGCAGCACCGGAGCCCAAGAGACCCAGTACTTC	CASSTGAQETQYF
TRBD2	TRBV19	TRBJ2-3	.	TGTGCCAGTAGTAGGACGACTAGCGGGGGGATCAATACGCAGTATTTT	CASSRTTSGGINTQYF
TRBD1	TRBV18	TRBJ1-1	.	TGTGCCAGCTCACCAACGGGACAGGGGAGCACTGAAGCTTTCTTT	CASSPTGQGSTEAFF
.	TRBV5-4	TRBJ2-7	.	TGTGCCAGCAGCTTGGATGCTGTCAGGAACTACGAGCAGTACTTC	CASSLDAVRNYEQYF
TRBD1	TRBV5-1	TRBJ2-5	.	TGCGCCAGCAGCCAAGACAGGGCTGAGACCCAGTACTTC	CASSQDRAETQYF
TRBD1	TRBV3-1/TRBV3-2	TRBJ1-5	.	TGTGCCAGCAGCCGCGGACAGGGGTTCCAGCCCCAGCATTTT	CASSRGQGFQPQHF
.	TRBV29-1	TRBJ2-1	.	TGCAGCGTGGACCACAGGGTAGTCAATGAGCAGTTCTTC	CSVDHRVVNEQFF
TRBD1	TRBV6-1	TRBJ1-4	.	TGTGCCAGCAGTGAACCATGGACAGGGGGCCGGTTGGAACTGTTTTTT	CASSEPWTGGRLELFF
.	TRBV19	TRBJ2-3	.	TGTGCCAGTAGTCCCGGACAATACACAGATACGCAGTATTTT	CASSPGQYTDTQYF
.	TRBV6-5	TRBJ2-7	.	TGTGCCAGCAGTCCGGGGCGGGGGCCTGAGCAGTACTTC	CASSPGRGPEQYF
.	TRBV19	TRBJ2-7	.	TGTGCCAGTAGCCCGGGACTCCAAACCTACGAGCAGTACTTC	CASSPGLQTYEQYF
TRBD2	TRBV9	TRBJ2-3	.	TGTGCCAGCAGCTTGCGGGTTAGCGGGGGATCAGATACGCAGTATTTT	CASSLRVSGGSDTQYF
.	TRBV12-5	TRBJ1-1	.	TGTGCTAGTGCCTTCACCGGGGGCACTGAAGCTTTCTTT	CASAFTGGTEAFF
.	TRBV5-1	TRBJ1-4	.	TGCGCCAGCAGCTTGATGAGCTCCGCTAATGAAAAACTGTTTTTT	CASSLMSSANEKLFF
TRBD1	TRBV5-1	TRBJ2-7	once	TGCGCCAGCAGCTTGTCACAGGGGGTCTACGAGCAGTACTTC	CASSLSQGVYEQYF
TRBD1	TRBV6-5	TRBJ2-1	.	TGTGCCAGCCAAGGGGGCTACCGCAATGAGCAGTTCTTC	CASQGGYRNEQFF
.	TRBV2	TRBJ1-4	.	TGTGCCAGCTCCGCCGTGGGGGGGGAAAAACTGTTTTTT	CASSAVGGEKLFF
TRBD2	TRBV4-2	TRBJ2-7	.	TGTGCCAGCAGCCAAAGACTAGCGGGGGGGTACGAGCAGTACTTC	CASSQRLAGGYEQYF
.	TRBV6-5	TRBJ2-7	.	TGTGCCAGCAGTTACCTGAGGACAGGGAGGGCTTACGAGCAGTACTTC	CASSYLRTGRAYEQYF
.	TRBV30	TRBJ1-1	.	TGTGCCTGGAGCTCACAGACGAACACTGAAGCTTTCTTT	CAWSSQTNTEAFF
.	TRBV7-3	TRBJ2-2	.	TGTGCCAGCACCCTAGGCACCGGGGAGCTGTTTTTT	CASTLGTGELFF
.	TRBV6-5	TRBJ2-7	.	TGTGCCAGCACGATGATGGGACTCGAGCAGTACTTC	CASTMMGLEQYF
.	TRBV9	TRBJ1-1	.	TGTGCCAGCAGCGTAGGAGGCCTAACCACTGAAGCTTTCTTT	CASSVGGLTTEAFF
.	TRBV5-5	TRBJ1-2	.	TGTGCCAGCAGCTTGGGAGACAGAAACTATGGCTACACCTTC	CASSLGDRNYGYTF
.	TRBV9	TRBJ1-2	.	TGTGCCAGCAGCCCGGCGGAACGGGTCTATGGCTACACCTTC	CASSPAERVYGYTF
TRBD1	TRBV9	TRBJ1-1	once	TGTGCCAGCAGCGTACGCGCGGACAGGGTAGGGTTTGGCACTGAAGCTTTCTTT	CASSVRADRVGFGTEAFF
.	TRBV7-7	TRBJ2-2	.	TGTGCTAGCAGCTTAGCGGAGCCTCCCGGGGAGCTGTTTTTT	CASSLAEPPGELFF
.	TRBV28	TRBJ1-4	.	TGTGCCAGCAGTTTACCACAGCGGCATGAAAAACTGTTTTTT	CASSLPQRHEKLFF
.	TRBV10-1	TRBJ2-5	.	TGCGCCAGCAGCGGGGGAACCGGGGAGACCCAGTACTTC	CASSGGTGETQYF
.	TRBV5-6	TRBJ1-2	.	TGTGCCAGCAGCTTGGGCAGGCTCTCACGGGGCTATGGCTACACCTTC	CASSLGRLSRGYGYTF
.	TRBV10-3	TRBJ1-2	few	TGTGCCATCAGTGAGTCGGCAAGCTATGGCTACACCTTC	CAISESASYGYTF
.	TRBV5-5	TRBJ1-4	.	TGTGCCAGCAGCTTGGCCCCGGGGGTTGATGAAAAACTGTTTTTT	CASSLAPGVDEKLFF
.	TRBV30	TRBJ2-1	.	TGTGCCTGGAGTGTACTGTTCTTGGATGAGCAGTTCTTC	CAWSVLFLDEQFF
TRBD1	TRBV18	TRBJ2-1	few	TGTGCCAGCTCAGACAGGGGGCCCCCCTACAATGAGCAGTTCTTC	CASSDRGPPYNEQFF
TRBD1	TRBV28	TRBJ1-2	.	TGTGCCAGCAGTCCAACGGACAGGGGTCCTGTCTATGGCTACACCTTC	CASSPTDRGPVYGYTF
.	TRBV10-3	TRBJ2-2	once	TGTGCCATCAGGGAGGACAGCGCGAACACCGGGGAGCTGTTTTTT	CAIREDSANTGELFF
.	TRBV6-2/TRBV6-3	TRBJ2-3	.	TGTGCCAGCAGTTCTCCCCCGGGGTTTGGCGGGCCTACAGATACGCAGTATTTT	CASSSPPGFGGPTDTQYF
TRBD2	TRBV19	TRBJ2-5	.	TGTGCCAGTAGCCCGGGACTAGCGGGGAGGGGAGAGACCCAGTACTTC	CASSPGLAGRGETQYF
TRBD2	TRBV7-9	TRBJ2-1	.	TGTGCCAGCAGCTCCGGGGGGTATGAGCAGTTCTTC	CASSSGGYEQFF
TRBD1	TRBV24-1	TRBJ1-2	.	TGTGCCACCAGTTACGGGGACAGGTCGTTAGGGAACTATGGCTACACCTTC	CATSYGDRSLGNYGYTF
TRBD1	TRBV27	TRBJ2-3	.	TGTGCCAGCAGTTTATCCGGACAGGGACGCACAGATACGCAGTATTTT	CASSLSGQGRTDTQYF